This T cell receptor beta chain was sequenced during a study of blood T cell repertoires in COVID-19. At the level of the study: PBMCs, B-cell-depleted T cells, or T cells provided the cDNA or gDNA that made up the material.

Germline V lookup: CDR1 SGHRS, CDR2 YFSETQ. Trimming left V 2 bases short and J 6 bases short, with 6 bases between. This CDR3 contains 11 residues. This clone was observed a single time. Other nucleotide sequences from this sample produce the same CDR3. Authors' methods: Nucleated cell counts were estimated from reference gene primer amplification. Clones were sequenced by immunoSEQ multiplex PCR, and TCRdb holds only the in-frame ones, with some missing. V, J and clone size reflect that table, while D and trimming were determined from the DNA. The sample consists of about 270,000 clones, approximately 87% of them appearing once.

The source is a woman in her twenties or thirties with COVID-19, enrolled during active disease. What was sequenced was peripheral blood. This chain links TRBV5-1 with TRBJ2-7, with a tentative D call TRBD2 (6 bases). The CDR3, as DNA: TGCGCCAGCAGCTTAGCGGGCGAGCAGTACTTC. It encodes CASSLAGEQYF.